These 23 T cell receptor beta chains share one sample of origin, sequenced in a study of long-term antiretroviral therapy in people with HIV. immunoSEQ v3.0 was run at survey level. The table came from immunoSEQ multiplex PCR; TCRdb's copy has only in-frame clones and leaves some out. Of about 24,000 clones detected, around 80% appear once; the ten largest clones hold roughly 15%. This specimen consisted of unsorted PBMCs, obtained roughly 4.5 years after starting antiretroviral therapy. The receptors were gathered from a man aged 25-45 years with HIV.

CDR3 DNA: TGTGCCACCGAGACCGGGACAGGGCGCACTGAAGCTTTCTTT. Translated: CATETGTGRTEAFF. The chain carries TRBV6-6 and TRBJ1-1, with 9 bases that match TRBD1. Per the germline V gene, CDR1 is MNHNY and CDR2 is SVGAGI (reference sequence). The CDR3 contains 14 residues. The ends lost 10 bases at V and 4 bases at J; junction bases unmatched: 10.

This sequence joins TRBV19 and TRBJ2-1, with 9 bases lining up with TRBD2. The CDR3 is 16 amino acids. Germline V CDR1 and CDR2: LNHDA, SQIVND (reference sequence). V shed 8 bases, J shed 0 bases, and the junction held 8 bases outside the gene matches. The CDR3 coding sequence is TGTGCCAGTTTCGGGACTAGCCCGAGCTCCTACAATGAGCAGTTCTTC. This sequence encodes CASFGTSPSSYNEQFF.

The chain joins TRBV4-1 to TRBJ2-1; tentatively, D is TRBD2 (7 bases). The germline gives CDR1 MGHRA, CDR2 YSYEKL. Trimming removed 7 bases from V and 4 bases from J, with 20 bases in between. The CDR3 has 16 amino acids. The DNA of the CDR3 is TGCGCCAGCAAGGGGGTACTAAGCGGGGCATACAATGAGCAGTTCTTC. Protein sequence: CASKGVLSGAYNEQFF.

The chain links TRBV27 to TRBJ2-6, with D tentatively TRBD1 (5 bases). The CDR3 sequence is 17 residues long. From germline, CDR1 is MNHEY and CDR2 SMNVEV (reference sequence). Trimming stripped 5 bases from V and 3 bases from J, with 17 bases between. The CDR3 is CASSPSTGRFGANVLTF. The CDR3 DNA sequence: TGTGCCAGCAGTCCAAGTACAGGAAGGTTTGGGGCCAACGTCCTGACTTTC.

V usage is TRBV29-1 and J usage is TRBJ2-1; D possibly matches TRBD1 or TRBD2 (6 bases each). The CDR3 has 11 residues. The germline CDR1 and CDR2 sequences are SQVTM and ANQGSEA. The chain's CDR3 is CRGGGPNEQFF. The CDR3 region has the DNA TGCAGGGGTGGGGGGCCCAATGAGCAGTTCTTC.

The rearrangement links TRBV29-1 to TRBJ1-1; D is perhaps TRBD1 (5 bases). This CDR3 spans 13 amino acids. Germline assignment: CDR1 SQVTM and CDR2 ANQGSEA. Trimming cost V 3 bases and J 3 bases, with 11 bases left between them. The CDR3 nucleotides read TGCAGCGTTGAGGGGGGGTCGGACACTGAAGCTTTCTTT. Its protein is CSVEGGSDTEAFF.

The chain couples TRBV2 to TRBJ1-5; maybe TRBD1 (6 bases). Per the germline V gene, CDR1 is SNHLY and CDR2 is FYNNEI. The CDR3 is 17 amino acids. V was shortened by 7 bases and J by 1 base, with 20 bases between the two germline ends. The DNA of the CDR3 is TGTGCCAGCAAGGGAACAGGGCTTTCGATCAGCAATCAGCCCCAGCATTTT. Protein: CASKGTGLSISNQPQHF.

The chain joins TRBV7-3 to TRBJ1-3; unclear D gene. The CDR3 totals 14 residues. Germline V gene lookup returns CDR1 SGHTA and CDR2 FQGTGA. The V end was cut by 11 bases, the J end by 3 bases, with 17 bases between. CDR3 amino acids: CASSILKFGNTIYF. CDR3 nucleotide sequence: TGTGCCTCCTCTATTTTGAAGTTTGGAAACACCATATATTTT.

V and J are TRBV28 and TRBJ1-1; D is undetermined. Germline V gives CDR1 MDHEN, CDR2 SYDVKM. CDR3 size: 17 residues. V was clipped by 2 bases and J by 1 base, with 17 bases between them. The CDR3 coding sequence is TGTGCCAGCAGTTTAATCCGGTTTCGTTGGGGGAACACTGAAGCTTTCTTT. This gives the protein CASSLIRFRWGNTEAFF.

This clone was seen once. The V call is TRBV27, the J call TRBJ2-2; 8 bases are a match to TRBD2. The germline gives CDR1 MNHEY, CDR2 SMNVEV (reference sequence). Trimming took 7 bases from V and 5 from J; bases not matched to a gene: 12. This CDR3 contains 16 residues. The CDR3 spells CASTPTSGEFTGELFF. The CDR3 DNA sequence: TGTGCCAGCACCCCTACTAGCGGTGAATTTACCGGGGAGCTGTTTTTT.

For this clone: The junction does not match germline at one end; this may be a read error. The V call is TRBV7-7, the J call TRBJ2-1; 9 bases are a match to TRBD2. Germline V gene data show CDR1 as SSHAT and CDR2 as FNYEAQ (reference sequence). CDR3 length: 16 residues. The CDR3 coding sequence is TGTGCTAGCAGCCCGGGGGTAGCGGGAGAGGCCTATGAGCAGTTCTTC. It translates to CASSPGVAGEAYEQFF.

V and J are TRBV16 and TRBJ1-5, with D possibly matching TRBD1 (5 bases). This CDR3 spans 14 amino acids. Trimming pared 4 bases from V and 3 bases from J, leaving 10 bases between. Germline CDR1 and CDR2: KGHSY and FQNENV. This CDR3 reads CASSPRQFNQPQHF. Here the CDR3 DNA reads TGTGCCAGCAGCCCCCGACAGTTCAATCAGCCCCAGCATTTT.

This clone was seen only a few times. The genes are TRBV4-1 and TRBJ2-7, with 8 bases that match TRBD1. The germline V gene has CDR1 MGHRA and CDR2 YSYEKL. J lost 7 bases, V lost 2 bases, and 7 bases had no gene match. CDR3 length: 14 amino acids. The CDR3 nucleotides read TGCGCCAGCAGCCAAAGACAGGGGATGAGTGAGCAGTACTTC. Its translation is CASSQRQGMSEQYF.

The chain uses TRBV30 and TRBJ1-5, with unresolved D. The CDR3 sequence is 15 residues long. V was shortened by 0 bases and J by 2 bases, with 11 bases between the two germline ends. Germline values: CDR1 GTSNPN, CDR2 SVGIG (reference sequence). The chain's CDR3 is CAWSVLTAGNQPQHF. In nucleotides, the CDR3 is TGTGCCTGGAGTGTACTAACAGCGGGCAATCAGCCCCAGCATTTT. Full variable domain (outside the CDR3, taken from reference TRBV30 and TRBJ1-5): SQTIHQWPATLVQPVGSPLSLECTVEGTSNPNLYWYRQAAGRGLQLLFYSVGIGQISSEVPQNLSASRPQDRQFILSSKKLLLSDSGFYLCAWSVLTAGNQPQHFGDGTRLSIL.

The chain links TRBV6-5 to TRBJ2-2, with unresolved D. CDR1 and CDR2 (germline): MNHEY, SVGAGI. V lost 0 bases and J 3 bases, leaving 5 bases between the germline ends. CDR3 length: 14 residues. For the CDR3, the DNA is TGTGCCAGCAGTTACTCTCCGGACACCGGGGAGCTGTTTTTT. Its translation: CASSYSPDTGELFF.

The genes are TRBV14 and TRBJ2-5, with D perhaps given as TRBD1 or TRBD2 (5 bases each). Germline V gene data show CDR1 as SGHDN and CDR2 as FVKESK. The CDR3 runs 18 residues. V was shortened by 4 bases and J by 0 bases, with 21 bases between the two germline ends. DNA of the CDR3: TGTGCCAGCAGCCCCGAAGCTCGGGACGCCTCAAACCAAGAGACCCAGTACTTC. It codes for CASSPEARDASNQETQYF.

The table lists this clone with a few counts. This chain connects TRBV27 to TRBJ2-5; a possible D gene is TRBD1 (6 bases). CDR3 length: 14 amino acids. The ends were cut back, 8 bases at V and 4 bases at J, with 17 bases in the middle. Germline assignment: CDR1 MNHEY and CDR2 SMNVEV (reference sequence). CDR3 in amino acids: CASGEQGVRETQYF. CDR3 in DNA: TGTGCCAGCGGTGAACAGGGAGTACGAGAGACCCAGTACTTC.

This clone has only a few counts. The J gene is TRBJ1-4, the V gene TRBV14; 9 bases match TRBD1. Germline CDR1 is SGHDN and CDR2 is FVKESK. There are 13 residues in the CDR3. Losses at the gene ends were 6 bases for V and 5 bases for J; bases not matched to a gene: 1. The CDR3 is CASRGTGNEKLFF. The CDR3 nucleotides read TGTGCCAGCAGGGGGACAGGGAATGAAAAACTGTTTTTT.

This clone was seen only a few times. The chain recombines TRBV6-4 with TRBJ1-5, with a tentative D call TRBD1 (6 bases). Trimming stripped 3 bases from V and 2 bases from J, with 8 bases between. This CDR3 has 14 amino acids. The germline V gene encodes CDR1 MRHNA and CDR2 SNTAGT. The CDR3 loop reads CASSESGGNQPQHF. CDR3 coding DNA: TGTGCCAGCAGTGAATCAGGGGGCAATCAGCCCCAGCATTTT.

This rearrangement joins TRBV7-8 to TRBJ2-7; D gene unclear. Germline V gene lookup returns CDR1 SGHVS and CDR2 FQNEAQ. V was clipped by 0 bases and J by 2 bases, with 8 bases between them. This CDR3 has 14 amino acids. The CDR3 region has the DNA TGTGCCAGCAGCTTAGCGCAGGCCGCCTACGAGCAGTACTTC. Its protein product is CASSLAQAAYEQYF.

A single count supports this clone. The gene calls are TRBV29-1 and TRBJ1-1, with D perhaps matching TRBD1 (6 bases). CDR3 length: 14 amino acids. Germline-derived CDR1 and CDR2 are SQVTM and ANQGSEA. V shed 7 bases and J shed 0 bases, with 15 bases lying between them. The CDR3 bases are TGCAGCGCAAGGGGACACCTTATGAACACTGAAGCTTTCTTT. Translation gives CSARGHLMNTEAFF.

The chain recombines TRBV7-9 with TRBJ2-7; D ambiguous. This CDR3 has 16 residues. V was clipped by 5 bases and J by 3 bases, with 20 bases between them. Germline CDR1 reads SEHNR; CDR2 reads FQNEAQ (reference sequence). The CDR3 DNA reads as TGTGCCAGCAGCCCCCAAAGCGAGGCAGAGAGCTACGAGCAGTACTTC. Translation gives CASSPQSEAESYEQYF.

This chain joins TRBV19 and TRBJ1-1; no firm D call. V gave up 1 base and J gave up 3 bases, with 6 bases separating them. Germline-derived CDR1 and CDR2 are LNHDA and SQIVND (reference sequence). CDR3 length: 13 residues. CDR3 sequence reads: CASSIGAYTEAFF. CDR3 DNA: TGTGCCAGTAGTATAGGGGCCTACACTGAAGCTTTCTTT.